These 3 T cell receptor beta chains came from one sample sequenced in a study of spatial heterogeneity in lung cancer. Each CDR3 protein is one row after TCRdb ran MiXCR on the 5' RACE reads. The data contain tens of thousands of distinct CDR3 sequences, approximately 8.2% of them singletons. Time point described: sample taken at primary tumor resection. Whole RNA obtained from tumor, nontumor lung or frozen PBMC underwent sequencing without sorting. This specimen consisted of PBMCs, obtained at surgery. These receptors originate from a male donor with early-stage non-small cell lung cancer.

There are many counts of this clonotype. This rearrangement joins TRBV7-2 to TRBJ2-7; D not certain. Germline-derived CDR1 and CDR2 are SGHTA and FQGNSA. This CDR3 is 14 amino acids long. Trimming took 7 bases from V and 2 from J, leaving 15 bases between them. CDR3 DNA: TGTGCCAGCACCACCCTGGGGATTACCTACGAGCAGTACTTC. This translates into CASTTLGITYEQYF. The full variable domain, in which reference TRBV7-2 and TRBJ2-7 provide the parts outside the CDR3, is GAGVSQSPSNKVTEKGKDVELRCDPISGHTALYWYRQSLGQGLEFLIYFQGNSAPDKSGLPSDRFSAERTGGSVSTLTIQRTQQEDSAVYLCASTTLGITYEQYFGPGTRLTVT.

This clonotype is categorized as medium-sized. The chain links TRBV7-9 to TRBJ2-5; 10 bases match TRBD2. CDR3 size: 15 residues. Germline V gene data show CDR1 as SEHNR and CDR2 as FQNEAQ (reference sequence). Losses at the gene ends were 3 bases for V and 4 bases for J; bases not matched to a gene: 5. CDR3 nucleotides: TGTGCCAGCAGCTTGGAGCGGGGGGGTCCAGAGACCCAGTACTTC. Protein sequence: CASSLERGGPETQYF. Supplemented by reference TRBV7-9 and TRBJ2-5, the full variable domain reads DTGVSQNPRHKITKRGQNVTFRCDPISEHNRLYWYRQTLGQGPEFLTYFQNEAQLEKSRLLSDRFSAERPKGSFSTLEIQRTEQGDSAMYLCASSLERGGPETQYFGPGTRLLVL.

There are many counts of this clonotype. The rearrangement links TRBV28 to TRBJ1-3; TRBD1 is a possible D gene (6 bases). The germline gives CDR1 MDHEN, CDR2 SYDVKM. The germline V and J ends were trimmed by 4 bases and 8 bases, with 9 bases remaining between them. This CDR3 is 12 amino acids long. This CDR3 reads CASSSGGHTIYF. The CDR3 DNA reads as TGTGCCAGCAGTTCCGGGGGGCACACCATATATTTT.